The TCR beta chain described here comes from a study of CD8 T cells in Susac syndrome. With random hexamers, roughly 0.45 to 1 ug RNA was reverse transcribed. Amplification of TCR beta CDR3 was carried out by immunoSEQ multiplex PCR, which covered 54 Vbeta and 13 Jbeta segments. MiXCR, applied by TCRdb to the immunoSEQ multiplex PCR reads, yields one record per CDR3 protein. The sample records about 150,000 distinct CDR3 sequences, 95% being singletons. This CDR3 comprises 15 residues. CDR1 and CDR2 (germline): SSHAT, FNYEAQ (reference sequence). Worth noting for this clonotype: A read error may produce the germline difference seen at one junction end.

The TCR originated in a human donor with multiple sclerosis. Sequenced sample: CD8+ T cells from PBMCs. V is TRBV7-7 and J is TRBJ2-5, with TRBD1 matching over 12 bases. In DNA form, the CDR3 reads TGTGCTAGCAGCCCCGGGACAGGGGGCTGGGAGACCCAGTACTTC. Its protein is CASSPGTGGWETQYF.